The 17 T cell receptor beta chains in this list originate from one sample, sequenced in a study of blood T cell repertoires in COVID-19 (dated by TCRdb to 2020 to 2021). Libraries came from the immunoSEQ multiplex PCR assay. Imported from immuneACCESS, the table was reduced by TCRdb to in-frame sequences with V and J called. These copies leave out some clones; in studies compared against another copy, an unresolved V gene accounts for under half, and the cause of the remainder is not known. The sample table contains around 72,000 clones; only one count was recorded for 81% of them. Together, the top ten hold more than 20% of the sample. Sequencing was done on a sample of peripheral blood. The receptors were sampled from a woman in her seventies with acute or convalescent COVID-19.

About this clone itself: The same CDR3 arises from other DNA sequences in this sample as well. The V call is TRBV27, the J call TRBJ1-2; D possibly corresponds to TRBD1 (5 bases). Trimming removed 2 bases at V and 2 bases at J, with 9 bases between. This CDR3 contains 14 residues. Germline assignment: CDR1 MNHEY and CDR2 SMNVEV (reference sequence). The CDR3 region has the DNA TGTGCCAGCAGTTTAAGTCCAGGGAACTATGGCTACACCTTC. Protein sequence: CASSLSPGNYGYTF.

The table lists this clone with a few counts. Germline is not matched at one junction end, which may reflect a read error. This sequence joins TRBV5-1 and TRBJ1-6, with 11 bases aligning to TRBD1. CDR1 and CDR2 (germline): SGHRS, YFSETQ. CDR3 length: 15 amino acids. The CDR3 DNA sequence: TGCGCCCGCAGCGGGGGGGGACAGGGGGATTCACCCCTCCACTTT. This translates into CARSGGGQGDSPLHF.

The gene calls are TRBV11-3 and TRBJ2-1; possible D gene TRBD1, 5 bases. Germline CDR1 reads SGHNT; CDR2 reads YENEEA. This CDR3 spans 14 amino acids. The V end was cut by 5 bases, the J end by 4 bases, with 12 bases between. The CDR3 DNA sequence: TGTGCCAGCAGCACCGGACATGGATACAATGAGCAGTTCTTC. Translation: CASSTGHGYNEQFF.

A few counts support this clone. The V call is TRBV4-2, the J call TRBJ1-3; D unresolved. CDR1 is LGHNA, CDR2 YNFKEQ, per germline. The CDR3 extends over 17 amino acids. Trimming took off 0 bases at V and 0 bases at J, with 12 bases between the two ends. CDR3 loop: CASSQDRGRLSGNTIYF. CDR3 DNA: TGTGCCAGCAGCCAAGATCGTGGCAGACTCTCTGGAAACACCATATATTTT.

The genes are TRBV28 and TRBJ2-4, with 11 positions matching TRBD2. CDR1 and CDR2 from the germline V gene are MDHEN and SYDVKM. The V segment lost 5 bases and the J segment 4 bases; nucleotides outside the gene matches: 10. The length of the CDR3 is 17 residues. CDR3 bases: TGTGCCAGCAGTGTCCTCGCTAGCGGGAGGCAAAAAAACATTCAGTACTTC. Protein product: CASSVLASGRQKNIQYF.

The chain recombines TRBV15 with TRBJ2-7; no reliable D call. The CDR3 extends over 13 amino acids. V lost 0 bases and J 6 bases, leaving 9 bases between the germline ends. Germline CDR1 reads LNHNV; CDR2 reads YYDKDF (reference sequence). The chain's CDR3 is CATSRDAPLEQYF. The DNA of the CDR3 is TGTGCCACCAGCAGAGATGCGCCCCTCGAGCAGTACTTC.

The rearrangement links TRBV5-1 to TRBJ2-1; 9 bases match TRBD2. Germline V gene sequence: CDR1 SGHRS, CDR2 YFSETQ. V gave up 2 bases and J gave up 6 bases; unmatched junction bases: 6. The CDR3 contains 15 residues. CDR3 region: CASSFSGSNPNEQFF. CDR3 sequence (DNA): TGCGCCAGCAGCTTTAGCGGGAGTAATCCCAATGAGCAGTTCTTC. Complete variable domain (other parts from reference TRBV5-1 and TRBJ2-1): KAGVTQTPRYLIKTRGQQVTLSCSPISGHRSVSWYQQTPGQGLQFLFEYFSETQRNKGNFPGRFSGRQFSNSRSEMNVSTLELGDSALYLCASSFSGSNPNEQFFGPGTRLTVL.

This sequence joins TRBV6-1 and TRBJ2-7; TRBD1 is a possible D gene (6 bases). Germline lookup yields CDR1 MNHNS and CDR2 SASEGT. The V gene lost 4 bases and the J gene lost 8 bases, with 24 bases spanning the gap. CDR3 length: 16 amino acids. The chain's CDR3 is CASSAGTNSILRKQYF. CDR3 in DNA: TGTGCCAGCAGTGCGGGGACAAACTCAATCCTACGAAAGCAGTACTTC.

The rearrangement uses TRBV12-3 or TRBV12-4 and TRBJ2-7, with TRBD2 as a possible D gene (6 bases). V lost 3 bases, J lost 5 bases, and 8 bases lay in between. This CDR3 is built from 12 residues. The CDR3: CASSLGGNEQYF. The CDR3 DNA is TGTGCCAGCAGTTTGGGGGGAAACGAGCAGTACTTC.

The chain is built from TRBV29-1 and TRBJ1-5; 8 positions agree with TRBD1. This CDR3 has 14 residues. Trimming took 4 bases from V and 6 from J; bases not matched to a gene: 8. The germline V gene has CDR1 SQVTM and CDR2 ANQGSEA. The CDR3 loop reads CSVAPGGWSQPQHF. The CDR3 DNA reads as TGCAGCGTTGCCCCAGGGGGCTGGAGTCAGCCCCAGCATTTT.

V gene TRBV7-9 combines with J gene TRBJ2-5; TRBD1 might be the D (5 bases). The CDR3 has 14 residues. Looked up from germline, CDR1 is SEHNR and CDR2 is FQNEAQ (reference sequence). V lost 5 bases and J lost 5, with 15 bases in between. CDR3 DNA sequence: TGTGCCAGCAGCCCCCCCCAGGGTTTTGAGACCCAGTACTTC. Its translation: CASSPPQGFETQYF.

This chain joins TRBV9 and TRBJ1-6, with 10 bases fitting TRBD1. The CDR3 has 15 residues. Germline V gene data show CDR1 as SGDLS and CDR2 as YYNGEE. J lost 8 bases, V lost 4 bases, and 6 bases had no gene match. CDR3 protein: CASSLDRGLYSPLHF. The DNA of the CDR3 is TGTGCCAGCAGCCTCGACAGGGGGCTATATTCACCCCTCCACTTT.

The chain joins TRBV18 to TRBJ1-2; 9 bases match TRBD1. The CDR3 has 14 residues. From germline, CDR1 is KGHSH and CDR2 LQKENI. V was clipped by 5 bases and J by 3 bases; unmatched bases: 4. CDR3 sequence reads: CASSKDRGDYGYTF. The DNA of the CDR3 is TGTGCCAGCTCAAAAGACAGGGGGGACTATGGCTACACCTTC.

The V gene is TRBV3-1 (or the pseudogene TRBV3-2), the J gene TRBJ2-6, with D hard to call. Germline CDR1 is LGHDT and CDR2 is YNNKEL (reference sequence). Trimming took off 2 bases at V and 0 bases at J, with 14 bases between the two ends. CDR3 length: 18 amino acids. CDR3 DNA: TGTGCCAGCAGCCAAAGAGCTTTTCGTCTCTCTGGGGCCAACGTCCTGACTTTC. It specifies CASSQRAFRLSGANVLTF.

The V and J genes are TRBV2 and TRBJ2-2; D gene unclear. The CDR3 has 12 residues. Per the germline V gene, CDR1 is SNHLY and CDR2 is FYNNEI. V shed 6 bases and J shed 5 bases, with 7 bases lying between them. The CDR3 reads CASRSYTGELFF. As DNA, the CDR3 is TGTGCCAGCAGGAGTTATACCGGGGAGCTGTTTTTT.

The chain employs TRBV18 and TRBJ1-4, with TRBD1 identical over 7 bases. Germline V CDR1 and CDR2: KGHSH, LQKENI. V lost 5 bases, J lost 4 bases, and 16 bases stayed unmatched. The CDR3 consists of 18 residues. The CDR3 nucleotides read TGTGCCAGCTCAGCCCGGACAGGCCACGCGGGTAGTAATGAAAAACTGTTTTTT. As protein: CASSARTGHAGSNEKLFF.

The chain links TRBV6-6 to TRBJ2-1, with 7 bases identical to TRBD2. The CDR3 totals 17 residues. V shed 5 bases, J shed 3 bases, and the junction held 13 bases outside the gene matches. Germline V lookup: CDR1 MNHNY, CDR2 SVGAGI (reference sequence). The CDR3 DNA reads as TGTGCCAGCAGTCGGCCCCGCGGAGCGGGGATCTACAATGAGCAGTTCTTC. Amino acid sequence: CASSRPRGAGIYNEQFF.